The present T cell receptor beta chain was sequenced within a study of tumor and adjacent non-tumor tissue in lung cancer. This clonotype was recorded only once. This CDR3 has 14 residues. The germline CDR1 and CDR2 sequences are SGHAT and FQNNGV. A modified ARM-PCR protocol with three rounds of nested PCR amplified TCRbeta. In TCRdb, the multiplex PCR reads were re-called with MiXCR into one record per CDR3 protein. The table includes about 100,000 distinct CDR3 sequences, 50% to 70% detected once. This sample's RNA came from whole unsorted tissue. Distant lung tissue was collected more than 3 cm away from the tumor edge.

This chain joins TRBV11-2 and TRBJ2-1, with TRBD2 matching over 9 bases. Input material: distant non-tumor lung tissue. This sequence originates from a man younger than 45 with non-small cell lung cancer. The DNA of the CDR3 is TGTGTAAGCAGCCAGGGACTAGCTCGCAATGAGCAGTTCTTC. Residues: CVSSQGLARNEQFF.